This T cell receptor (beta chain) was captured in a study of CD8 T cells in ankylosing spondylitis. Whole-study results and caveats: Blood from ankylosing spondylitis patients appeared to carry a characteristic roughly eight-variant TCR beta motif.

As regards this clonotype: Its matching antigen is unknown.

Germline V gives CDR1 GTSNPN, CDR2 SVGIG (reference sequence). This CDR3 spans 14 amino acids. Trimming pared 2 bases from V and 10 bases from J, leaving 17 bases between. TCRdb passed the 5' RACE reads through MiXCR, listing each CDR3 protein once. The sample lists roughly 700,000 distinct CDR3 sequences, roughly 19% occurring once. Sequencing used blood, either unsorted or a sorted T cell fraction (not recorded which). This chain links TRBV30 with TRBJ1-4; D not certain. This receptor was identified in a male donor with ankylosing spondylitis. CDR3 region: CAWSPRTYISKLFF. In nucleotides, the CDR3 is TGTGCCTGGAGTCCTCGGACCTACATATCAAAACTGTTTTTT.